These T cell receptor beta chains were read from a single sample in a study of blood T cell repertoires in COVID-19. Some clones are missing from TCRdb's copy, which holds only in-frame ones; the method was immunoSEQ multiplex PCR. The sample lists under 250,000 clones, approximately 90% seen once, with over 1.5% in the top ten. Source material: PBMCs or T cells enriched from blood (not recorded which). Receptors were obtained from a man aged 40-49 years who had recovered from COVID-19. CDR3s include the opening cysteine and the closing phenylalanine or tryptophan. D genes are given only for firm matches. Where a row states a size, it is once, few, many or the class of an expanded clone; other rows omit it.

V gene,J gene,D gene,clone size,CDR3 protein,CDR3 DNA
TRBV2,TRBJ1-1,TRBD1,-,CASSVTGALNTEAFF,TGTGCCAGCAGCGTGACAGGGGCCCTGAACACTGAAGCTTTCTTT
TRBV7-2,TRBJ2-2,TRBD1,-,CASSPDRVSGELFF,TGTGCCAGCAGCCCGGACAGGGTATCCGGGGAGCTGTTTTTT
TRBV6-1,TRBJ2-7,TRBD2,-,CASSGAGGYEQYF,TGTGCCAGCAGTGGAGCGGGGGGCTACGAGCAGTACTTC
TRBV10-3,TRBJ1-3,-,-,CAISPVGGGSGNTIYF,TGTGCCATCAGCCCAGTCGGGGGGGGGTCTGGAAACACCATATATTTT
TRBV6-1,TRBJ1-2,TRBD1,few,CASSDGQEVYGYTF,TGTGCCAGCAGTGATGGACAGGAGGTCTATGGCTACACCTTC
TRBV9,TRBJ2-1,TRBD2,-,CASSVSGGPNNEQFF,TGTGCCAGCAGCGTGAGCGGGGGGCCTAACAATGAGCAGTTCTTC
TRBV11-3,TRBJ2-1,TRBD1,-,CASSRDRTNNEQFF,TGTGCCAGCAGCCGGGACAGGACAAACAATGAGCAGTTCTTC
TRBV7-3,TRBJ2-7,TRBD1,-,CASSLSPGQGGSYEQYF,TGTGCCAGCAGCTTAAGCCCTGGACAGGGGGGGTCCTACGAGCAGTACTTC
TRBV18,TRBJ2-5,TRBD1,-,CASSPGQDQETQYF,TGTGCCAGCTCCCCGGGACAGGACCAAGAGACCCAGTACTTC
TRBV2,TRBJ2-7,TRBD2,-,CASSAGTIPYEQYF,TGTGCCAGCAGTGCCGGGACTATTCCCTACGAGCAGTACTTC
TRBV4-1,TRBJ2-7,-,many,CASSPLGVNYEQYF,TGCGCCAGCAGCCCCCTAGGGGTTAACTACGAGCAGTACTTC
TRBV5-8,TRBJ1-5,TRBD1,-,CASSFSGTGYQPQHF,TGTGCCAGCAGCTTTTCCGGGACAGGCTATCAGCCCCAGCATTTT
TRBV21-1,TRBJ1-5,-,once,CASKQSSDRGEQPQHF,TGTGCCAGCAAACAGAGTTCGGACAGGGGGGAACAGCCCCAGCATTTT
TRBV5-6,TRBJ1-6,-,-,CASSKTRADSPLHF,TGTGCCAGCAGCAAGACGAGGGCTGATTCACCCCTCCACTTT
TRBV29-1,TRBJ2-7,TRBD1,-,CSAMGQDPWGYEQYF,TGCAGCGCCATGGGACAGGACCCTTGGGGCTACGAGCAGTACTTC
TRBV7-8,TRBJ2-2,-,-,CATGENTGELFF,TGTGCCACCGGAGAAAACACCGGGGAGCTGTTTTTT
TRBV5-1,TRBJ1-1,-,-,CASSQGHNLNTEAFF,TGCGCCAGCAGCCAGGGACACAATTTGAACACTGAAGCTTTCTTT
TRBV18,TRBJ1-5,-,-,CASSPPGGRGNQPQHF,TGTGCCAGCTCACCACCCGGGGGACGGGGCAATCAGCCCCAGCATTTT
TRBV18,TRBJ1-5,-,-,CASSHGDSNQPQHF,TGTGCCAGCTCACACGGTGATTCGAATCAGCCCCAGCATTTT
TRBV6-2/TRBV6-3,TRBJ2-7,TRBD2,-,CASSSTLAGHEQYF,TGTGCCAGCAGTTCAACACTAGCGGGCCACGAGCAGTACTTC
TRBV28,TRBJ1-2,TRBD1,-,CASSRPGQGYGGYTF,TGTGCCAGCAGCCGTCCGGGACAGGGGTATGGTGGCTACACCTTC
TRBV18,TRBJ1-5,-,-,CASSPLPGNQPQHF,TGTGCCAGCTCACCATTACCGGGGAATCAGCCCCAGCATTTT
TRBV25-1,TRBJ1-1,TRBD1,-,CASSAQGGAMNTEAFF,TGTGCCAGCAGTGCACAGGGGGGGGCAATGAACACTGAAGCTTTCTTT
TRBV6-4,TRBJ2-7,TRBD2,-,CASSDSEREESSYEQYF,TGTGCCAGCAGTGACTCGGAGCGGGAGGAGAGCTCCTACGAGCAGTACTTC
TRBV27,TRBJ1-5,TRBD1,-,CASSLGQGRPQHF,TGTGCCAGCAGTTTAGGACAGGGTAGGCCCCAGCATTTT
TRBV6-2/TRBV6-3,TRBJ1-5,TRBD1,-,CASSYQGAGQPQHF,TGTGCCAGCAGTTATCAGGGGGCAGGTCAGCCCCAGCATTTT